This T cell receptor beta chain was sequenced in a study of blood T cell repertoires in COVID-19. About the study: Italy, Spain and the United States were the sources of the convalescent and acute COVID-19 samples.

A single count supports this clone. Sequenced by immunoSEQ multiplex PCR; TCRdb stores in-frame clones only, minus some. The repertoire consists of fewer than 200,000 clones, with approximately 80% occurring once and the leading ten covering roughly 5%. The cohort comprised adults aged about 18 to 90 years residing in about two dozen US areas. Participant-reported clinical history was the basis for cohort assignment. Germline values: CDR1 SGHDN, CDR2 FVKESK. V was pared by 5 bases and J by 6 bases, with 14 bases between. The CDR3 is 14 residues long. Sequencing input: PBMCs or T cells enriched from blood (not recorded which). The chain combines TRBV14 with TRBJ2-1; tentatively, D is TRBD1 (8 bases). The receptor's source is a woman aged 55-70 years with acute COVID-19. The CDR3 protein is CASSYHRGGNEQFF. The CDR3 bases are TGTGCCAGCAGCTATCACAGGGGGGGCAATGAGCAGTTCTTC.